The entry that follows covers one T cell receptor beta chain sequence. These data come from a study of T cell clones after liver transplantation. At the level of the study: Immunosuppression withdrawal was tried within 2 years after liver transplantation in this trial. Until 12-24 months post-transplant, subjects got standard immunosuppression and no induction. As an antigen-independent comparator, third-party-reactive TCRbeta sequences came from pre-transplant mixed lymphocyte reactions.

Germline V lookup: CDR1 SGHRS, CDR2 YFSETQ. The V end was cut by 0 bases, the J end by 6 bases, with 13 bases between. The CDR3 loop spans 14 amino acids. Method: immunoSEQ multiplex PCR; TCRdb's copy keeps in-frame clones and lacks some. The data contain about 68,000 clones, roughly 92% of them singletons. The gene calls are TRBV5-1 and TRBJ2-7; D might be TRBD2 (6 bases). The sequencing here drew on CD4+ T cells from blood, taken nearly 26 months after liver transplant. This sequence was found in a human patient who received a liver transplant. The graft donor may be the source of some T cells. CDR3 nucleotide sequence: TGCGCCAGCAGCTTGGAGGCGGGATGGAGCGAGCAGTACTTC. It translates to CASSLEAGWSEQYF. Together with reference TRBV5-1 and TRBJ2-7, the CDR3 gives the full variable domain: KAGVTQTPRYLIKTRGQQVTLSCSPISGHRSVSWYQQTPGQGLQFLFEYFSETQRNKGNFPGRFSGRQFSNSRSEMNVSTLELGDSALYLCASSLEAGWSEQYFGPGTRLTVT.